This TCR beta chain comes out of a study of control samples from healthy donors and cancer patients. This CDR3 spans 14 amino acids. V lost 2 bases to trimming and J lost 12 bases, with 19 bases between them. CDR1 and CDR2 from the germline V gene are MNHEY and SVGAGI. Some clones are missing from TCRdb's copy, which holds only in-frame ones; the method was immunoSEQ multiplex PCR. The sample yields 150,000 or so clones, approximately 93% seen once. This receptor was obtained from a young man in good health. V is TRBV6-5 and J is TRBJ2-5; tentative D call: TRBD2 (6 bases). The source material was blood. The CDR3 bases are TGTGCCAGCAGTTACCTAAGCGGGCGCCCTCGAGAGTACTTC. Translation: CASSYLSGRPREYF.